This record covers a single T cell receptor beta chain. The data were obtained in a study of blood T cells in healthy people across ages. The authors extracted at least 5 micrograms of total RNA per sample. Together with a sample-barcoded 5' primer, a J-beta primer mix was included in a second PCR lasting about 7 to 11 cycles. A tag from a template-switch adaptor with 12 random nucleotides marked each cDNA molecule. TCRdb redid the calling of the 5' RACE reads with MiXCR, one entry per CDR3 protein. Altogether approximately 1.5 million distinct CDR3 sequences are present, around 36% being singletons, with the ten largest covering approximately 10%. This TCR derives from a woman in her twenties or thirties in good health. Sequencing was done on a sample of blood.

CDR3 nucleotide sequence: TGTGCCACCAGTGATGGCGGGGGGAATCAGCCCCAGCATTTT. Translating it yields CATSDGGGNQPQHF. The chain joins TRBV24-1 to TRBJ1-5, with D maybe TRBD1 (5 bases). This CDR3 region has 14 residues. V lost 3 bases to trimming and J lost 4 bases, with 9 bases between them. Germline V gene sequence: CDR1 KGHDR, CDR2 SFDVKD.